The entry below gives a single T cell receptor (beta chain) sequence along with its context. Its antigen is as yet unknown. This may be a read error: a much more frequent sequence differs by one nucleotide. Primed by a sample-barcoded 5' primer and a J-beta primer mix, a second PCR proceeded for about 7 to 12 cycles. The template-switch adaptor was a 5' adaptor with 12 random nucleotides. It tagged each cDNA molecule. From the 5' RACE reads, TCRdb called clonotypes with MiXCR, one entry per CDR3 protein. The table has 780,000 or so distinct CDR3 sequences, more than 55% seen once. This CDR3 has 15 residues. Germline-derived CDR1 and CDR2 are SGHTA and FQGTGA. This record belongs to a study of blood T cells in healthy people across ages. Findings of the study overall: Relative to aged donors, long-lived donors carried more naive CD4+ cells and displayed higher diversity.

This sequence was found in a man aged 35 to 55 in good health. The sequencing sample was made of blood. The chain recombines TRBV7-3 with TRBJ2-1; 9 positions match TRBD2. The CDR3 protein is CASSSERLAVNERFF. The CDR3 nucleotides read TGTGCCAGCAGCTCCGAAAGACTAGCGGTAAATGAGCGGTTCTTC.